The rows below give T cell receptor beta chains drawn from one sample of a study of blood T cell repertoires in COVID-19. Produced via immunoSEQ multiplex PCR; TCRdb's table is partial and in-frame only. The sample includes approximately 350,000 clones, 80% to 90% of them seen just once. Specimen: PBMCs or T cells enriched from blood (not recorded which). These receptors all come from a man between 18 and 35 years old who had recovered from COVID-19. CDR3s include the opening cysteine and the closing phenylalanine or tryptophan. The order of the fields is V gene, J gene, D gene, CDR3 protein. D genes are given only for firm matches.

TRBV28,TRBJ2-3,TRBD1,CASSPNPGTGVMTDTQYF
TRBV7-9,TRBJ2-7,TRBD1,CASSPPLDFRTGPPYEQYF
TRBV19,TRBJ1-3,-,CASSETGARSGNTIYF
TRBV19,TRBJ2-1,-,CASSHRGGNEQFF
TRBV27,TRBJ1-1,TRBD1,CASSPSDRALEAFF
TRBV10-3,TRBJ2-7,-,CAISNQGYNYEQYF
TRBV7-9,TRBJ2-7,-,CASSLGGRHLYEQYF
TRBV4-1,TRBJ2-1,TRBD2,CASSQERLAGNEQFF
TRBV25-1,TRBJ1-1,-,CASMWGDTEAFF
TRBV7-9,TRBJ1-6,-,CASSSHDRTKSPLHF
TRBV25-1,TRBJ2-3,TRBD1,CASSELGTGGVTDTQYF
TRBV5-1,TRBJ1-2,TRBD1,CASSSKGGTGYGYTF
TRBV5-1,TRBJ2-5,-,CASSLAPGTQETQYF
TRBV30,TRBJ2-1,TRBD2,CAWREISGRAHNEQFF
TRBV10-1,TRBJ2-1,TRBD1,CASSGGTGSYNEQFF
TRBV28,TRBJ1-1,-,CASSSRGMNTEAFF
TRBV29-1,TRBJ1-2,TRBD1,CSVADRGYGYTF
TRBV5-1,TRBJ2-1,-,CASSLNSYNEQFF
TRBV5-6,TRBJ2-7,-,CASSIDDRPIYEQYF
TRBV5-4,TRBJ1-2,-,CASSPPQGAAEGYTF
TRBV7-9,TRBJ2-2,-,CASSLREVAGELFF
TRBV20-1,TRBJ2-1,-,CSARARDEQFF
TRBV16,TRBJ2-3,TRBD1,CASSQSNVRGTVYF
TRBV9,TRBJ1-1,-,CASSVLEFTEAFF
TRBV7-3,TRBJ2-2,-,CASSLTPGATGELFF
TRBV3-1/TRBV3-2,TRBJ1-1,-,CASSQPGHQGITEAFF
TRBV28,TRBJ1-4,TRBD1,CASRQGGEKLFF
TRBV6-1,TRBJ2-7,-,CASSDGQGGFVGQYF
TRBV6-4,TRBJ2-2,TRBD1,CASSDLVEGQGAERTGELFF
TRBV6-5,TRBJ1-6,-,CASSSLQGRNSPLHF
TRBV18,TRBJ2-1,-,CASSPRLNNEQFF
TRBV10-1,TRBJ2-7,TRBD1,CASSESRTGYEQYF
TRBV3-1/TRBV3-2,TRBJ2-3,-,CASSQDLGASTDTQYF
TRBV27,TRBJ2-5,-,CASGPGANQETQYF
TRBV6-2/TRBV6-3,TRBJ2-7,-,CASSRAGGLYEQYF
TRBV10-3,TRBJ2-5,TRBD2,CAIKDGGGGETQYF
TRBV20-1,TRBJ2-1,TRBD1,CSASWAGQGADNEQFF
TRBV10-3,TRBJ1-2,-,CAISESNGNGYTF
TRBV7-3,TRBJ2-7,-,CASSTGPGEEQYF
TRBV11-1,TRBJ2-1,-,CASSRRGANLYNEQFF
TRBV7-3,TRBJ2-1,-,CASSLNSGSSYNEQFF
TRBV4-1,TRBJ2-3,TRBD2,CASSQGLAGGADTQYF
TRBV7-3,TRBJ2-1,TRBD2,CASSIDGGTYNEQFF
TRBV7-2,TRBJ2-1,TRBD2,CASSLAGGAYNEQFF
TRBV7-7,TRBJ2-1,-,CASSSTGAYNEQFF
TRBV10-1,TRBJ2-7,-,CASSESGLSYEQYF
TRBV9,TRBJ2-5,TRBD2,CASSVGVAGAPRTQYF
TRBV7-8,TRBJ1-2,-,CASSLRPLEQHNYGYTF
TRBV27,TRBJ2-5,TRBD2,CASNPSSGGGETQYF
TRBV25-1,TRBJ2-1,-,CASSYQGLGRSSYNEQFF
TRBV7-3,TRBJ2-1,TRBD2,CASRSSGSMLDEQFF
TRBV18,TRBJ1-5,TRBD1,CASSPGQGANQPQHF
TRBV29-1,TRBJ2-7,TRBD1,CSVQDLDRDYEQYF
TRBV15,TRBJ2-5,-,CATSTGYTETQYF
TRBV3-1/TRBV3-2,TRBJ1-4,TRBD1,CASSLRTGGNGEKLFF